The clone carrying this TCR beta chain came up a few times. Its antigen remains unknown. The sample belongs to a study of cytomegalovirus exposure and HLA in healthy donors. PCR amplification relied on 60 Vbeta primers (plus 13 Jbeta primers). The data were produced by immunoSEQ multiplex PCR, yet TCRdb's version contains in-frame clones alone and is incomplete. The sample shows just over 200,000 clones, more than 60% of them seen only once. Study-level points and caveats: Overall, about 160 TCR beta chains were annotated as cytomegalovirus-associated.

This sequence originates from a man aged 50-60 years in good health and CMV-seronegative. The specimen was PBMCs.

The CDR3 DNA reads as TGTGCCAGCAGATCCACCGGGACTAGCGGGAATACGCAGTATTTT. Translation: CASRSTGTSGNTQYF. The rearrangement uses TRBV2 and TRBJ2-3; 13 bases align to TRBD2. This CDR3 is 15 amino acids long. Germline-derived CDR1 and CDR2 are SNHLY and FYNNEI. After removal of 6 bases from V and 7 bases from J, the junction contained 7 bases not matched to a gene.